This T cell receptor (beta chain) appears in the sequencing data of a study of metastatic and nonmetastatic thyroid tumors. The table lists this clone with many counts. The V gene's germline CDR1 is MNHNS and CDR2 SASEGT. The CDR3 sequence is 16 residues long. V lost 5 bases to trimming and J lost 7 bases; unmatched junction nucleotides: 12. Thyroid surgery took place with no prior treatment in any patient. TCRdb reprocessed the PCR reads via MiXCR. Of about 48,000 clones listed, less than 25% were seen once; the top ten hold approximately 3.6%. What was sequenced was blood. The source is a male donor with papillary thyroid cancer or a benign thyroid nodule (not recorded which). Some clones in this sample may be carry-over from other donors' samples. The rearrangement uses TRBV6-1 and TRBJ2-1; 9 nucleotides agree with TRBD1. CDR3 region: CASSNLGTGLKNEQFF. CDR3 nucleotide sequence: TGTGCCAGCAGTAACCTCGGGACAGGGTTGAAGAATGAGCAGTTCTTC.